This entry lists 20 T cell receptor beta chains sequenced from one sample in a study of blood T cell repertoires in COVID-19. Here immunoSEQ multiplex PCR was the method, and the copy in TCRdb shows in-frame clones only, minus some. The sample includes 210,000 or so clones, 83% of them seen just once. The specimen sequenced was PBMCs or T cells enriched from blood (not recorded which). The receptors originated from a woman between 45 and 60 years old who had been exposed to COVID-19.

This clone was detected only a few times. The chain uses TRBV12-5 and TRBJ1-1; 9 bases line up with TRBD1. Germline values: CDR1 LGHNT, CDR2 FRNRAP. This CDR3 spans 13 amino acids. V trimming: 5 bases; J trimming: 8 bases; junction bases outside the gene matches: 6. The CDR3 reads CASGITGGREAFF. The CDR3 coding sequence is TGTGCTAGTGGTATAACAGGGGGCCGAGAAGCTTTCTTT.

The gene calls are TRBV5-8 and TRBJ2-6, with 8 bases fitting TRBD1. The CDR3 has 17 residues. Germline lookup yields CDR1 SGHTS and CDR2 YDEGEE. With V trimmed by 4 bases and J by 2 bases, 8 bases remained unmatched. In DNA, the CDR3 is TGTGCCAGCAGCCACACAGGGGGAATAGCTGGGGCCAACGTCCTGACTTTC. It yields the protein CASSHTGGIAGANVLTF. The full variable domain, completed using reference TRBV5-8 and TRBJ2-6, is EAGVTQSPTHLIKTRGQQATLRCSPISGHTSVYWYQQALGLGLQFLLWYDEGEERNRGNFPPRFSGRQFPNYSSELNVNALELEDSALYLCASSHTGGIAGANVLTFGAGSRLTVL.

The V gene is TRBV27, the J gene TRBJ1-2, with a weak D call TRBD1 (5 bases). Trimming shortened V by 5 bases and J by 0 bases, and 13 bases separated the two germline ends. The germline V gene has CDR1 MNHEY and CDR2 SMNVEV (reference sequence). The CDR3 is 15 residues long. The CDR3: CASSPDSRANYGYTF. DNA for the CDR3: TGTGCCAGCAGTCCCGACAGTAGAGCTAACTATGGCTACACCTTC.

This clone was observed once. This chain links TRBV10-3 with TRBJ1-3, with 9 bases matching TRBD1. The V gene's germline CDR1 is ENHRY and CDR2 SYGVKD. The CDR3 has 14 amino acids. J lost 4 bases, V lost 6 bases, and 4 bases had no gene match. The CDR3 is CAIRQGAEGNTIYF. CDR3 nucleotide sequence: TGTGCCATCAGACAGGGGGCGGAAGGAAACACCATATATTTT.

The gene calls are TRBV28 and TRBJ1-2; D unresolved. Germline V gene lookup returns CDR1 MDHEN and CDR2 SYDVKM. This CDR3 spans 15 amino acids. V dropped 1 base and J dropped 0 bases, with 9 bases sitting between them. The DNA for the CDR3 is TGTGCCAGCAGTTTATCCGCAGGCTCTAACTATGGCTACACCTTC. Translated: CASSLSAGSNYGYTF.

This chain links TRBV4-3 with TRBJ1-1; 8 nucleotides match TRBD1. Losses at the gene ends were 3 bases for V and 1 base for J; bases not matched to a gene: 4. In germline, CDR1 is LGHNA, CDR2 YSLEER. The CDR3 is made up of 15 amino acids. In DNA, the CDR3 is TGCGCCAGCAGCCATTCTGGACAGGGGAACACTGAAGCTTTCTTT. This sequence encodes CASSHSGQGNTEAFF.

The chain recombines TRBV19 with TRBJ1-2, with a possible D match to TRBD1 (6 bases). Germline loops: CDR1 LNHDA, CDR2 SQIVND (reference sequence). V lost 3 bases and J lost 5, with 13 bases in between. CDR3 length: 14 residues. The CDR3 spells CASSIADRGYGYTF. The CDR3 region has the DNA TGTGCCAGTAGTATCGCGGACAGAGGATATGGCTACACCTTC.

The chain links TRBV5-4 to TRBJ1-6; 8 bases are a match to TRBD1. This CDR3 spans 14 amino acids. Germline V gene sequence: CDR1 SGHNT, CDR2 YYREEE (reference sequence). J gave up 7 bases and V 7 bases, and 7 bases lay outside the gene matches. The DNA of the CDR3 is TGTGCCAGCCACACAGGGGGTTCCAATTCACCCCTCCACTTT. This translates into CASHTGGSNSPLHF.

The chain recombines TRBV28 with TRBJ2-3; the D gene is possibly TRBD2 (6 bases). The germline V gene has CDR1 MDHEN and CDR2 SYDVKM. V lost 1 base, J lost 9 bases, and 17 bases lay in between. This CDR3 is built from 15 residues. CDR3 DNA: TGTGCCAGCAGTTTATCCGGGACTTGGTCGGGGACGCAGTATTTT. This sequence encodes CASSLSGTWSGTQYF.

Notes on this clone: Other nucleotide sequences in the sample specify the same CDR3. This chain connects TRBV19 to TRBJ2-5; D is perhaps TRBD2 (6 bases). The V end lost 3 bases, the J end lost 2 bases, and 7 bases lay between the germline ends. The V gene's germline CDR1 is LNHDA and CDR2 SQIVND (reference sequence). The CDR3 contains 13 residues. The CDR3 sequence is CASSMGGQETQYF. In nucleotides, the CDR3 is TGTGCCAGTAGTATGGGAGGACAAGAGACCCAGTACTTC. Based on the CDR3 plus reference TRBV19 and TRBJ2-5, the full variable domain is DGGITQSPKYLFRKEGQNVTLSCEQNLNHDAMYWYRQDPGQGLRLIYYSQIVNDFQKGDIAEGYSVSREKKESFPLTVTSAQKNPTAFYLCASSMGGQETQYFGPGTRLLVL.

The chain has TRBV29-1 and TRBJ1-1; D call uncertain. Trimming left V 7 bases short and J 2 bases short, with 11 bases between. CDR3 length: 12 residues. Germline V lookup: CDR1 SQVTM, CDR2 ANQGSEA. CDR3 DNA: TGCAGCGCCTCGGGTCTTAACACTGAAGCTTTCTTT. Protein sequence: CSASGLNTEAFF.

CDR3 in amino acids: CASGDRLTGYTF. CDR3 in DNA: TGTGCCAGCGGGGACAGGTTAACTGGCTACACCTTC. This sequence joins TRBV2 and TRBJ1-2; 8 bases map to TRBD1. Looked up from germline, CDR1 is SNHLY and CDR2 is FYNNEI. This CDR3 contains 12 residues. J lost 7 bases, V lost 8 bases, and 6 bases had no gene match.

This clone has only a few counts. The DNA for the CDR3 is TGTGCCAGCAAATATACAGGGGGGGCTGAAGCTTTCTTT. It specifies CASKYTGGAEAFF. The V call is TRBV12-3 or TRBV12-4, the J call TRBJ1-1, with 8 nucleotides matching TRBD1. Trimming removed 7 bases from V and 6 bases from J; junction bases left unmatched: 7. The CDR3 has 13 amino acids.

This clone showed up many times. The rearrangement links TRBV5-4 to TRBJ1-1; 11 nucleotides align to TRBD1. The J segment lost 4 bases and the V segment lost 3 bases, leaving 2 bases of the junction unmatched. The V gene's germline CDR1 is SGHNT and CDR2 YYREEE (reference sequence). There are 14 residues in the CDR3. CDR3 nucleotides: TGTGCCAGCAGCTGGGGACAGGGGGGCACTGAAGCTTTCTTT. It specifies CASSWGQGGTEAFF.

J is TRBJ1-3 and V is TRBV30; D is possibly TRBD1 (6 bases). Germline V gives CDR1 GTSNPN, CDR2 SVGIG (reference sequence). Trimming took off 5 bases at V and 5 bases at J, with 34 bases between the two ends. This CDR3 has 20 amino acids. The chain's CDR3 is CAWGSSETLGASSGRNTIYF. The DNA of the CDR3 is TGTGCCTGGGGCTCGTCCGAAACCCTGGGGGCTTCTTCAGGAAGAAACACCATATATTTT.

This chain links TRBV13 with TRBJ1-2, with 11 positions matching TRBD1. CDR3 length: 15 amino acids. Germline assignment: CDR1 PRHDT and CDR2 FYEKMQ (reference sequence). V trimming: 3 bases; J trimming: 4 bases; junction bases outside the gene matches: 4. CDR3 DNA sequence: TGTGCCAGCAGCTTCGGGACAGGGGGGGCCTATGGCTACACCTTC. Translation gives CASSFGTGGAYGYTF.

This chain uses TRBV29-1 with TRBJ1-2; 9 bases are shared with TRBD1. The CDR3 has 12 amino acids. Germline values: CDR1 SQVTM, CDR2 ANQGSEA. V lost 6 bases, J lost 8 bases, and 7 bases stayed unmatched. CDR3 protein: CSVVGQGRGYTF. CDR3 coding DNA: TGCAGCGTCGTGGGACAGGGACGCGGCTACACCTTC.

This clone was observed a handful of times. The V gene is TRBV28, the J gene TRBJ2-5; weak D call: TRBD2 (6 bases). CDR3 length: 13 amino acids. Germline V CDR1 and CDR2: MDHEN, SYDVKM. V lost 7 bases to trimming and J lost 5 bases, with 14 bases between them. CDR3 DNA: TGTGCCAGCACCTTGGGGGGAGAGGAGACCCAGTACTTC. It specifies CASTLGGEETQYF.

The chain recombines TRBV14 with TRBJ2-1, with a weak D call TRBD2 (6 bases). CDR3 length: 17 residues. Trimming took 4 bases from V and 3 from J, leaving 19 bases between them. Germline assignment: CDR1 SGHDN and CDR2 FVKESK. The CDR3 region is CASSPSVGAGSYNEQFF. The CDR3 region has the DNA TGTGCCAGCAGCCCCAGCGTAGGTGCGGGGAGCTACAATGAGCAGTTCTTC.

The chain has TRBV19 and TRBJ2-1, with 8 bases that match TRBD1. Looked up from germline, CDR1 is LNHDA and CDR2 is SQIVND (reference sequence). The CDR3 runs 15 residues. V dropped 4 bases and J dropped 2; count of bases not matched to a gene: 4. CDR3: CASSKGQEPYNEQFF. The CDR3, as DNA: TGTGCCAGTAGTAAGGGACAGGAACCCTACAATGAGCAGTTCTTC.